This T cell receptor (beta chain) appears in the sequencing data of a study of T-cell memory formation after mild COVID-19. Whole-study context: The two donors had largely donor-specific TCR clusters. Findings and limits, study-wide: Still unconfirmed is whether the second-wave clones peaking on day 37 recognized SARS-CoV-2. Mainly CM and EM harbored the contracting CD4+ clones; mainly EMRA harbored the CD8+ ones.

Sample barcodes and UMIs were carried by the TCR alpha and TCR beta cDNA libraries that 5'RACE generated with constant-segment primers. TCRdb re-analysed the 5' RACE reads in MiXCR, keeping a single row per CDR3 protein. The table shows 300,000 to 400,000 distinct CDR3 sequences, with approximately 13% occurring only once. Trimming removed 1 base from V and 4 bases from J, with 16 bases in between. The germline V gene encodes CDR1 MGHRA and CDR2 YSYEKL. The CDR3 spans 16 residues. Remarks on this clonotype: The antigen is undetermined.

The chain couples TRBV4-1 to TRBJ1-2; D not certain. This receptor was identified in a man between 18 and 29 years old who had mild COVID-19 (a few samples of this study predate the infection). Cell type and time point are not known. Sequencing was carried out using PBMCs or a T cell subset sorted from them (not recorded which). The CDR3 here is CASSQVLGPRIYGYTF. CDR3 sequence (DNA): TGCGCCAGCAGCCAAGTTCTAGGGCCGCGAATCTATGGCTACACCTTC.